This is a list of T cell receptor beta chains from one sample in a study of blood T cell repertoires in COVID-19. TCRdb's table, derived via immunoSEQ multiplex PCR, lists solely in-frame clones and lacks some. The sample gives a few hundred thousand clones, around 84% of which show up once; about 4.2% is in the top ten. The sample taken for sequencing was PBMCs or T cells enriched from blood (not recorded which). These receptors were collected from a man aged 25-40 years who had recovered from COVID-19. Both conserved end residues are part of each CDR3. D genes are given only for firm matches. Some rows have no size entry. The others give once, few or many, or a class for an expanded clone.

V gene	D gene	J gene	clone size	CDR3 protein	CDR3 DNA
TRBV28	.	TRBJ1-2	few	CASRQGNSYGYTF	TGTGCCAGCAGACAGGGCAACTCCTATGGCTACACCTTC
TRBV4-2	.	TRBJ1-4	.	CASSHLGGRESEKLFF	TGTGCCAGCAGCCACCTCGGGGGGCGGGAGAGTGAAAAACTGTTTTTT
TRBV29-1	TRBD1	TRBJ1-2	.	CSFTGGIDGYTF	TGCAGCTTCACAGGGGGGATCGATGGCTACACCTTC
TRBV2	.	TRBJ2-5	.	CASSAGSKTQYF	TGTGCCAGCAGTGCAGGGTCTAAGACCCAGTACTTC
TRBV12-3/TRBV12-4	.	TRBJ2-7	.	CASRLHSYEQYF	TGTGCCAGCAGATTACACTCCTACGAGCAGTACTTC
TRBV5-5	TRBD1	TRBJ1-2	.	CASSGQGVSFYGYTF	TGTGCCAGCAGCGGTCAGGGGGTGAGCTTCTATGGCTACACCTTC
TRBV6-1	TRBD2	TRBJ2-7	.	CASSETTSGRAIGEQYF	TGTGCCAGCAGTGAAACTACCAGCGGGAGAGCCATCGGCGAGCAGTACTTC
TRBV19	.	TRBJ1-1	.	CASFAGGTFF	.
TRBV24-1	.	TRBJ2-7	few	CATSDRRVSEQYF	TGTGCCACCAGTGATCGTCGGGTTTCCGAGCAGTACTTC
TRBV3-1/TRBV3-2	.	TRBJ1-3	.	CASSQRLVSGNTIYF	TGTGCCAGCAGCCAACGACTGGTTTCTGGAAACACCATATATTTT
TRBV15	TRBD1	TRBJ1-1	once	CATSTSGGRGTEAFF	TGTGCCACCAGCACTTCAGGGGGCAGGGGCACTGAAGCTTTCTTT
TRBV5-1	TRBD1	TRBJ2-7	.	CASSGGTGGYFFHEQYF	TGCGCCAGCAGCGGCGGGACAGGGGGTTATTTCTTCCACGAGCAGTACTTC
TRBV5-1	.	TRBJ1-1	.	CASSSAGWNTEAFF	TGCGCCAGCAGCTCCGCAGGGTGGAACACTGAAGCTTTCTTT
TRBV19	TRBD1	TRBJ2-3	.	CASSIGDSSTDTQYF	TGTGCCAGTAGTATAGGGGACAGTAGCACAGATACGCAGTATTTT
TRBV19	TRBD1	TRBJ2-7	.	CASSLGQGYEQYF	TGTGCCAGTAGTCTGGGACAGGGCTACGAGCAGTACTTC
TRBV28	.	TRBJ1-2	.	CASSLVGREALGTF	TGTGCCAGCAGTTTGGTTGGCAGAGAGGCCCTAGGTACCTTC
TRBV9	TRBD1	TRBJ1-2	.	CASSVGQGAYGYTF	TGTGCCAGCAGCGTAGGGCAGGGGGCTTATGGCTACACCTTC
TRBV19	.	TRBJ1-5	few	CASRLDSSNQPQHF	TGTGCCAGTAGGCTAGACAGTAGCAATCAGCCCCAGCATTTT
TRBV15	TRBD1	TRBJ2-6	.	CAISRGSGANVLTF	TGTGCCATTTCCAGGGGGTCTGGGGCCAACGTCCTGACTTTC
TRBV5-4	TRBD1	TRBJ1-1	.	CASSTDRAGYTEAFF	TGTGCCAGCAGCACCGACAGGGCGGGATACACTGAAGCTTTCTTT
TRBV24-1	.	TRBJ2-7	.	CATSGETYEQYF	TGTGCCACCAGCGGGGAAACCTACGAGCAGTACTTC
TRBV5-1	.	TRBJ1-6	.	CASSLVLADNSPLHF	TGCGCCAGCAGCTTGGTTCTAGCGGATAATTCACCCCTCCACTTT
TRBV6-5	TRBD1	TRBJ2-1	.	CASSYEGTGFRQQFF	TGTGCCAGCAGTTATGAGGGGACAGGGTTTCGCCAGCAGTTCTTC
TRBV4-2	TRBD2	TRBJ2-3	.	CASSQGTSGRLSTDTQYF	TGTGCCAGCAGCCAAGGCACTAGCGGGAGGCTTAGCACAGATACGCAGTATTTT
TRBV15	.	TRBJ2-6	once	CATSKDRANSGANVLTF	TGTGCCACCAGCAAGGACAGAGCTAACTCTGGGGCCAACGTCCTGACTTTC
TRBV11-2	.	TRBJ1-1	.	CASSLEPGTEAFF	TGTGCCAGCAGCTTAGAACCGGGGACTGAAGCTTTCTTT
TRBV6-4	.	TRBJ1-1	.	CASSDSNRATEAFF	TGTGCCAGCAGTGACTCGAACCGAGCCACTGAAGCTTTCTTT
TRBV29-1	.	TRBJ1-1	once	CSVDLQKVNTEAFF	TGCAGCGTTGATTTACAGAAGGTGAACACTGAAGCTTTCTTT
TRBV7-8	TRBD1	TRBJ1-1	.	CASSHLGTVNTEAFF	TGTGCCAGCAGCCACCTTGGGACAGTCAACACTGAAGCTTTCTTT
TRBV5-1	TRBD1	TRBJ1-1	.	CASSPPDRLKEAFF	TGCGCCAGCAGCCCCCCGGACAGGTTAAAAGAAGCTTTCTTT
TRBV10-2	TRBD1	TRBJ2-7	.	CASRPATGATYEQYF	TGCGCCAGCAGGCCGGCTACAGGGGCTACCTACGAGCAGTACTTC
TRBV6-5	.	TRBJ2-4	.	CASSPGRGKNIQYF	TGTGCCAGCAGTCCGGGGAGGGGGAAAAACATTCAGTACTTC
TRBV19	TRBD1	TRBJ1-5	once	CASSVTGAGSNQPQHF	TGTGCCAGTAGTGTTACAGGGGCGGGGAGCAATCAGCCCCAGCATTTT